Listed here is a single T cell receptor beta chain. Its antigen remains unidentified. CD45RO-negative, CCR7-selected cells formed the naive CD8 fraction, which excluded terminally differentiated effector memory CD45RA+ cells. Trimming left V 1 base short and J 0 bases short, with 10 bases between. Germline lookup yields CDR1 LNHDA and CDR2 SQIVND (reference sequence). CDR3 length: 17 amino acids. The sample belongs to a study of shared clonotypes between healthy human individuals. Study results and caveats: Some naive CD4 clonotypes, roughly 4.5%, turned up in common across several donors.

Investigators spread the genomic DNA of each subset evenly over several immunoSEQ plates. Profiled with immunoSEQ multiplex PCR; TCRdb holds only in-frame clones, not every one. The sample includes roughly 2.1 million clones, about 92% of them seen just once. V usage is TRBV19 and J usage is TRBJ2-6; D is unclear. The receptor's source is a man younger than 35 in good health. Some clones in this sample may be carry-over from other donors' samples. Sequencing input: naive CD8+ T cells from PBMCs. The CDR3 sequence is CASSIGGRPSGANVLTF. The CDR3 DNA sequence: TGTGCCAGTAGTATAGGCGGCAGGCCCTCTGGGGCCAACGTCCTGACTTTC.